The 14 T cell receptor beta chains listed next were all sequenced from one sample in a study of T cell repertoires in cytomegalovirus infection. In TCRdb, the reads were re-called with MiXCR into one record per CDR3 protein. The sample lists more than 150,000 distinct CDR3 sequences, about 30% seen once, with under 35% in the top ten. The sequencing sample was made of PBMCs. The receptor set was obtained from a human donor in good health (CMV status not recorded). Some clones in this sample may be carry-over from other donors' samples.

The chain has TRBV10-3 and TRBJ2-3; TRBD1 matches at 8 bases. CDR1 and CDR2 (germline): ENHRY, SYGVKD. The CDR3 loop spans 14 amino acids. Trimming at V came to 6 bases and at J to 1 base, leaving 3 bases not matched to a gene. CDR3 coding DNA: TGTGCCATCAGATCGGACAGGGGCACAGATACGCAGTATTTT. This sequence encodes CAIRSDRGTDTQYF.

The chain links TRBV15 to TRBJ1-1; D not resolved. CDR1 is LNHNV and CDR2 is YYDKDF in the germline V gene (reference sequence). The V end lost 0 bases, the J end lost 5 bases, and 7 bases lay between the germline ends. CDR3 length: 13 residues. The CDR3 spells CATSRERFTEAFF. DNA of the CDR3: TGTGCCACCAGCAGAGAACGGTTTACTGAAGCTTTCTTT.

This clonotype was seen ten or more times. This chain joins TRBV7-2 and TRBJ2-2, with D perhaps TRBD1 (5 bases). The CDR3 length is 13 residues. CDR1 and CDR2 (germline): SGHTA, FQGNSA. V was clipped by 6 bases and J by 4 bases, with 9 bases between them. The DNA of the CDR3 is TGTGCCAGCAGGCACCAGGGCACCGGGGAGCTGTTTTTT. As protein: CASRHQGTGELFF.

This clonotype turned up a few times. J is TRBJ2-2 and V is TRBV11-2; TRBD1 aligns across 8 bases. The germline V gene has CDR1 SGHAT and CDR2 FQNNGV. The CDR3 has 15 amino acids. The trim removed 5 bases at V and 5 bases at J, leaving 7 bases unmatched. The CDR3 DNA reads as TGTGCCAGCAGCAGCAGGACAGGGTGGACCGGGGAGCTGTTTTTT. It yields the protein CASSSRTGWTGELFF.

The CDR3 DNA is TGTGCCAGCACCTTTGACAGGGATACCGGGGAGCTGTTTTTT. Translating it yields CASTFDRDTGELFF. The V and J genes are TRBV11-2 and TRBJ2-2, with TRBD1 matching over 7 bases. The CDR3 is made up of 14 amino acids. V lost 7 bases, J lost 5 bases, and 7 bases stayed unmatched. Looked up from germline, CDR1 is SGHAT and CDR2 is FQNNGV.

This clonotype was detected only a few times. This chain uses TRBV9 with TRBJ1-4; a possible D gene is TRBD1 (5 bases). The V gene lost 0 bases and the J gene lost 2 bases, with 8 bases spanning the gap. Germline V gives CDR1 SGDLS, CDR2 YYNGEE. This CDR3 has 15 amino acids. CDR3 loop: CASSVGWGTNEKLFF. CDR3 bases: TGTGCCAGCAGCGTAGGATGGGGGACTAATGAAAAACTGTTTTTT.

Comment on this clonotype: A much larger clone differs by one base, so this may be a read error. This chain uses TRBV7-2 with TRBJ2-5; D ambiguous. This CDR3 region has 13 residues. The germline gives CDR1 SGHTA, CDR2 FQGNSA. With 5 bases removed from V and 5 bases from J, the gap between germline ends came to 12 bases. As DNA, the CDR3 is TGTGCCAGCAGCCGGGCTAGGGCGGAGACCCAGTACTTC. It codes for CASSRARAETQYF.

The rearrangement links TRBV20-1 to TRBJ1-2; no reliable D call. This CDR3 region has 12 residues. The V and J ends lost 0 bases and 9 bases respectively, with 11 bases between them. Per the germline V gene, CDR1 is DFQATT and CDR2 is SNEGSKA (reference sequence). As DNA, the CDR3 is TGCAGTGCTAGAGATGAAGTCCGGAGCTACACCTTC. It encodes CSARDEVRSYTF.

Only a few counts were recorded for this clonotype. The chain joins TRBV28 to TRBJ2-5; no clear D. The length of the CDR3 is 15 residues. Per germline, CDR1 MDHEN and CDR2 SYDVKM. Trimming removed 6 bases at V and 2 bases at J, with 16 bases between. DNA for the CDR3: TGTGCCAGCAGCCGTGGGCTCGGGCTGCAAGAGACCCAGTACTTC. This translates into CASSRGLGLQETQYF.

The rearrangement links TRBV12-3 or TRBV12-4 to TRBJ2-7; no clear D gene. V dropped 4 bases and J dropped 6 bases, with 13 bases sitting between them. The CDR3 runs to 13 residues. For the CDR3, the DNA is TGTGCCAGCAGTTCTCTGATTAGGTCCGAGCAGTACTTC. Its translation: CASSSLIRSEQYF.

This chain's CDR3 is CASSLAGPEDTQYF. The CDR3 nucleotides read TGCGCCAGCAGCTTGGCCGGTCCGGAGGATACGCAGTATTTT. The rearrangement links TRBV5-1 to TRBJ2-3; D unresolved. Trimming removed 0 bases from V and 6 bases from J, with 11 bases in between. Germline lookup yields CDR1 SGHRS and CDR2 YFSETQ. This CDR3 spans 14 amino acids.

This rearrangement joins TRBV7-2 to TRBJ1-2; 7 positions agree with TRBD1. The CDR3 loop spans 13 amino acids. V gave up 5 bases and J gave up 4 bases; unmatched junction bases: 4. Germline loops: CDR1 SGHTA, CDR2 FQGNSA. CDR3 nucleotides: TGTGCCAGCAGCATACAGGGGATCTATGGCTACACCTTC. It codes for CASSIQGIYGYTF.

The chain links TRBV19 to TRBJ2-2; no reliable D call. V gave up 4 bases and J gave up 3 bases, with 3 bases separating them. The length of the CDR3 is 12 residues. Germline V gene lookup returns CDR1 LNHDA and CDR2 SQIVND (reference sequence). DNA of the CDR3: TGTGCCAGTAGTACTTACACCGGGGAGCTGTTTTTT. Translation: CASSTYTGELFF.

To note about this clonotype: An end of the junction differs from the germline gene, which may be a read error. V gene TRBV6-2 or TRBV6-3 combines with J gene TRBJ2-6, with no clear D. The CDR3 consists of 16 residues. Germline loops: CDR1 MNHEY, CDR2 SVGEGT. The CDR3: CASTYHGVGRANVLTF. The DNA of the CDR3 is TGTGCCAGCACTTACCACGGAGTGGGGAGGGCCAACGTCCTGACTTTC.